Presented here are 4 T cell receptor beta chains from one specimen sequenced in a study of shared clonotypes between healthy human individuals. The table came from immunoSEQ multiplex PCR; TCRdb's copy has only in-frame clones and leaves some out. The sample yields 2 million or so clones, approximately 94% seen once. Naive CD8 cells, CD45RO-negative and positively selected for CCR7, excluded terminally differentiated effector memory CD45RA+ cells. The specimen sequenced was naive CD8+ T cells sorted from blood. The receptors stem from a man younger than 30 in good health.

V is TRBV10-2 and J is TRBJ2-1; tentative D call: TRBD2 (5 bases). Germline V gives CDR1 WSHSY, CDR2 SAAADI. V lost 3 bases and J 10 bases, leaving 10 bases between the germline ends. This CDR3 has 12 residues. This chain's CDR3 is CASSDLSGEQFF. CDR3 in DNA: TGCGCCAGCAGTGACTTGTCGGGAGAGCAGTTCTTC.

CDR3 protein: CASSLNPGGNYEQFF. The CDR3 DNA follows: TGTGCCAGCAGTTTAAACCCAGGGGGCAACTATGAGCAGTTCTTC. The genes are TRBV28 and TRBJ2-1, with 8 bases matching TRBD1. This CDR3 has 15 residues. V was clipped by 2 bases and J by 8 bases; unmatched bases: 8. Looked up from germline, CDR1 is MDHEN and CDR2 is SYDVKM.

Regarding this clone: The sample carries other DNA sequences with the same CDR3. The chain couples TRBV27 to TRBJ1-5, with D unresolved. Germline loops: CDR1 MNHEY, CDR2 SMNVEV (reference sequence). The CDR3 is 15 amino acids. The V gene lost 5 bases and the J gene lost 0 bases, with 11 bases spanning the gap. The CDR3 DNA sequence: TGTGCCAGCAGTCTCTCAGTATATAGCAATCAGCCCCAGCATTTT. Translating gives CASSLSVYSNQPQHF.

V and J are TRBV29-1 and TRBJ2-1; 8 bases align to TRBD1. V shed 5 bases and J 3 bases; nucleotides not matched to a gene: 3. Germline lookup yields CDR1 SQVTM and CDR2 ANQGSEA. This CDR3 has 13 amino acids. The CDR3 DNA follows: TGCAGCGTTCGACAGGGGAACTACAATGAGCAGTTCTTC. It yields the protein CSVRQGNYNEQFF.